The clone carrying this T cell receptor (beta chain) was seen a handful of times. Its specificity is unknown. This sample stems from a study of CD8+ T cells in alopecia areata. Overall study context: Patients in the treated group were given tofacitinib by mouth, 5 to 10 mg twice a day.

Once RNA had been extracted, it was reverse transcribed into cDNA to act as the sequencing template. Clones were sequenced by immunoSEQ multiplex PCR, and TCRdb holds only the in-frame ones, with some missing. Of 180,000 or so clones listed, roughly 63% were seen once; the top ten hold approximately 16%. Treatment indicated: oral pan-JAK inhibitor, 5-10 mg twice daily. V shed 1 base and J shed 3 bases, with 7 bases lying between them. Germline V CDR1 and CDR2: SEHNR, FQNEAQ (reference sequence). The CDR3 is 13 residues long. Whole-study findings and limits: Tofacitinib significantly lowered scalp clonality and expanded CD8+ clones among the top 100. Scalp samples also yield sequences from resident alphabeta T cells of normal skin.

This sequence joins TRBV7-9 and TRBJ2-7; no clear D. The specimen was CD4+ T cells sorted from blood, collected between weeks 55 and 70, from a patient treated with tofacitinib. The clonotype comes from a human donor with alopecia areata. The CDR3: CASSLDTVYEQYF. The CDR3 DNA follows: TGTGCCAGCAGCTTAGATACGGTCTACGAGCAGTACTTC.